Each of the 12 T cell receptor beta chains below was sequenced from the same sample in a study of breast tumors, draining lymph nodes, adjacent tissues. The lymph nodes were axillary draining lymph nodes from breast cancer patients. One entry per CDR3 protein results from TCRdb running MiXCR on the multiplex PCR reads. The table includes 150,000 to 250,000 distinct CDR3 sequences, approximately 33% detected once. The material sequenced was axillary lymph node tissue. These receptors all come from a female donor with breast cancer. Some clones in this sample may be carry-over from other donors' samples.

This clonotype was seen ten or more times. V usage is TRBV28 and J usage is TRBJ1-5, with D possibly TRBD1 on 5 matching bases. Trimming removed 3 bases at V and 5 bases at J, with 11 bases between. Looked up from germline, CDR1 is MDHEN and CDR2 is SYDVKM. CDR3 length: 14 residues. CDR3 sequence: CASSFRDGYQPQHF. The CDR3 DNA reads TGTGCCAGCAGTTTCAGGGACGGCTATCAGCCCCAGCATTTT.

About this clonotype itself: A much larger clone differs from this one at a single base, so this may be a read error. The genes are TRBV6-1 and TRBJ1-2; 7 nucleotides line up with TRBD1. Trimming at V came to 5 bases and at J to 7 bases, leaving 7 bases not matched to a gene. Germline CDR1 is MNHNS and CDR2 is SASEGT. CDR3 length: 13 residues. The CDR3 DNA reads TGTGCCAGCAGTCCGGACAGGTCCGGTGGCTACACCTTC. Translation gives CASSPDRSGGYTF.

This chain uses TRBV11-2 with TRBJ1-5, with D perhaps matching TRBD1 (5 bases). In germline, CDR1 is SGHAT, CDR2 FQNNGV. The CDR3 is 16 residues long. Trimming shortened V by 1 base and J by 11 bases, and 21 bases separated the two germline ends. This CDR3 is CASSLAPVGGQETQHF. The CDR3 nucleotides read TGTGCCAGCAGCTTAGCGCCAGTCGGAGGACAAGAGACCCAGCATTTT.

Notes on this clonotype: One end of the junction is discordant with germline, which a read error may explain. The V gene is TRBV5-1, the J gene TRBJ2-6, with D perhaps matching TRBD1 or TRBD2 (5 bases each). The CDR3 extends over 8 amino acids. Germline-derived CDR1 and CDR2 are SGHRS and YFSETQ. CDR3 in amino acids: CASSGTDF. DNA for the CDR3: TGCGCCAGCAGCGGGACCGACTTC.

The chain carries TRBV11-3 and TRBJ2-1; TRBD2 matches 7 bases. The CDR3 loop spans 16 amino acids. Trimming took 5 bases from V and 0 from J; bases not matched to a gene: 7. Germline CDR1 is SGHNT and CDR2 is YENEEA. The CDR3 nucleotides are TGTGCCAGCAGCCAGCGGGGCGGGAGCTCCTACAATGAGCAGTTCTTC. Protein: CASSQRGGSSYNEQFF.

At least ten counts were recorded for this clonotype. One end of the junction fails to match germline, which may point to a read error. J is TRBJ1-2 and V is TRBV5-4, with 8 bases that match TRBD1. Germline V lookup: CDR1 SGHNT, CDR2 YYREEE (reference sequence). The CDR3 spans 13 residues. CDR3 DNA: TGTGCCAGCAGTTTGGACAGGGACTATGGCTACACCTTC. This codes for CASSLDRDYGYTF.

This clonotype came up many times. This rearrangement joins TRBV19 to TRBJ2-1, with D possibly being TRBD2 (5 bases). This CDR3 has 14 residues. Trimming cost V 3 bases and J 6 bases, with 12 bases left between them. Looked up from germline, CDR1 is LNHDA and CDR2 is SQIVND (reference sequence). CDR3 bases: TGTGCCAGTAGTATGAATAGGGCGGGCAATGAGCAGTTCTTC. Translated: CASSMNRAGNEQFF. The full variable domain, with the rest looked up from reference TRBV19 and TRBJ2-1, is DGGITQSPKYLFRKEGQNVTLSCEQNLNHDAMYWYRQDPGQGLRLIYYSQIVNDFQKGDIAEGYSVSREKKESFPLTVTSAQKNPTAFYLCASSMNRAGNEQFFGPGTRLTVL.

Comment on this clonotype: This may be a read error, as it is one base from a much larger clone. The CDR3 does not end in the conserved phenylalanine or tryptophan, so this is likely a read error. V usage is TRBV6-1 and J usage is TRBJ1-2; tentative D call: TRBD1 (6 bases). Trimming pared 9 bases from V and 3 bases from J, leaving 17 bases between. The V gene's germline CDR1 is MNHNS and CDR2 SASEGT. The CDR3 has 14 residues. The CDR3 protein is CASKYRESDYGYTY. CDR3 sequence (DNA): TGTGCCAGTAAATACAGGGAGTCAGACTATGGCTACACCTAC.

In its sample, this clonotype was seen many times. The J gene is TRBJ1-5, the V gene TRBV4-3; perhaps TRBD1 as D (5 bases). V was trimmed by 0 bases and J by 6 bases, leaving 12 bases between them. Germline V gives CDR1 LGHNA, CDR2 YSLEER. The CDR3 spans 15 residues. In nucleotides, the CDR3 is TGCGCCAGCAGCCAAGATTCGGGGGTCGGTCAGCCCCAGCATTTT. The encoded protein is CASSQDSGVGQPQHF.

There are a few counts of this clonotype. One end of the junction varies from germline; a read error may be responsible. CDR3 in amino acids: CANSLGAGGLYEQHF. The DNA for the CDR3 is TGTGCCAACAGCTTAGGTGCGGGAGGGCTCTACGAGCAGCACTTC. The V gene is TRBV7-2, the J gene TRBJ2-7, with TRBD2 matching over 9 bases. The CDR3 runs to 15 residues. Per germline, CDR1 SGHTA and CDR2 FQGNSA.

This clonotype was observed many times. CDR3: CASSYGDRASEKLFF. The CDR3 DNA reads TGTGCCAGCAGTTACGGCGACAGGGCGAGTGAAAAACTGTTTTTT. The rearrangement uses TRBV6-5 and TRBJ1-4, with 7 bases matching TRBD1. Germline V CDR1 and CDR2: MNHEY, SVGAGI. This CDR3 has 15 residues. The V and J ends lost 2 bases and 7 bases, in that order; junction bases with no gene match: 7.

This clonotype has a single count. This CDR3 is CSAPKTARSYEQYF. The CDR3 DNA follows: TGCAGTGCTCCCAAGACAGCCCGGTCCTACGAGCAGTACTTC. This rearrangement joins TRBV20-1 to TRBJ2-7, with a weak D call TRBD1 (5 bases). The ends were cut back, 5 bases at V and 1 base at J, with 15 bases in the middle. The CDR3 spans 14 residues. Germline loops: CDR1 DFQATT, CDR2 SNEGSKA (reference sequence).